This is a list of T cell receptor beta chains from one sample in a study of HIV-infected patients and healthy controls. In TCRdb, the 5' RACE reads were re-called with MiXCR into one record per CDR3 protein. The profile covers about 10,000 distinct CDR3 sequences, with under 7% appearing a single time and 25% to 35% taken by the ten largest. This specimen was blood, taken during antiretroviral therapy. These receptors came from an adult with HIV infection. The donor label of this sample is uncertain. Each CDR3 is given with its conserved first and last residue. The D gene is left open where the match is weak. Expanded clones get a size class; other rows say once, few or many, or leave the size out.

J gene | clone size | D gene | V gene | CDR3 protein | CDR3 DNA
TRBJ1-5 | few | . | TRBV14 | CASSQVTGREPQHF | TGTGCCAGCAGCCAAGTGACTGGTCGGGAGCCCCAGCATTTT
TRBJ2-3 | many | TRBD1 | TRBV3-1 | CASSQLLGQGPDTQYF | TGTGCCAGCAGCCAACTTCTGGGACAGGGTCCAGATACGCAGTATTTT
TRBJ2-1 | many | . | TRBV3-1 | CASSPGWEVLQQFF | TGTGCCAGCAGCCCAGGATGGGAGGTACTACAGCAGTTCTTC
TRBJ2-1 | many | . | TRBV11-3 | CASSLERGLNEQFF | TGTGCCAGCAGCTTAGAGCGGGGATTAAATGAGCAGTTCTTC
TRBJ2-3 | medium-sized | TRBD2 | TRBV6-5 | CASSSGTSGDTQYF | TGTGCCAGCAGTTCCGGGACTAGCGGAGATACGCAGTATTTT
TRBJ1-5 | many | TRBD1 | TRBV5-6 | CASSTRGGRGGNQPQHF | TGTGCCAGCAGCACCAGGGGGGGCCGGGGTGGCAATCAGCCCCAGCATTTT
TRBJ2-5 | few | . | TRBV5-5 | CASSFNPGSLGSQYF | TGTGCCAGCAGCTTTAATCCAGGGTCCCTGGGGTCCCAGTACTTC
TRBJ2-3 | many | TRBD2 | TRBV5-4 | CASSLRLAATDTQYF | TGTGCCAGCAGCTTAAGACTAGCAGCGACAGATACGCAGTATTTT
TRBJ2-3 | . | . | TRBV11-1 | CASSCGTLSDTQYF | TGTGCCAGCAGCTGTGGGACACTATCGGATACGCAGTATTTT
TRBJ1-5 | few | . | TRBV9 | CASSKGPNQPQHF | TGTGCCAGCAGCAAGGGACCCAATCAGCCCCAGCATTTT
TRBJ2-1 | many | . | TRBV5-1 | CASSSSTVGNNEQFF | TGCGCCAGCAGCTCGTCGACAGTCGGGAACAATGAGCAGTTCTTC
TRBJ1-5 | medium-sized | . | TRBV20-1 | CSARDGGLGRNQPQHF | TGCAGTGCTAGAGATGGGGGTTTAGGGCGCAATCAGCCCCAGCATTTT
TRBJ2-1 | many | TRBD2 | TRBV7-8 | CASSEVLAGGRDEQFF | TGTGCCAGCAGCGAGGTGCTAGCGGGGGGGCGGGATGAGCAGTTCTTC
TRBJ2-1 | many | . | TRBV27 | CASSWQVYNEQFF | TGTGCCAGCAGTTGGCAGGTCTACAATGAGCAGTTCTTC
TRBJ2-6 | many | . | TRBV11-2 | CASSFTGATDSGANVLTF | TGTGCCAGCAGCTTCACCGGCGCCACAGACTCTGGGGCCAACGTCCTGACTTTC
TRBJ1-2 | medium-sized | TRBD1 | TRBV12-3/TRBV12-4 | CASSFRGQDNTF | TGTGCCAGCAGTTTCCGCGGACAGGATAACACCTTC
TRBJ1-4 | many | . | TRBV20-1 | CSAPGTSLGNEKLFF | TGCAGTGCTCCCGGGACATCACTAGGAAATGAAAAACTGTTTTTT
TRBJ1-1 | many | . | TRBV7-9 | CASSPGGNTEAFF | TGTGCCAGCAGCCCGGGAGGGAACACTGAAGCTTTCTTT
TRBJ2-3 | many | . | TRBV5-6 | CASSLQGGTDTQYF | TGTGCCAGCAGCTTGCAAGGGGGCACAGATACGCAGTATTTT
TRBJ1-1 | many | . | TRBV5-4 | CASSLAFDTEAFF | TGTGCCAGCAGCTTGGCTTTCGACACTGAAGCTTTCTTT
TRBJ1-3 | many | . | TRBV6-9 | CASSYRDSGNTIYF | TGTGCCAGCAGTTATCGGGACTCTGGAAACACCATATATTTT
TRBJ2-2 | . | . | TRBV12-3/TRBV12-4 | CASGRGGGELFF | TGTGCCAGCGGAAGGGGCGGCGGGGAGCTGTTTTTT
TRBJ1-2 | few | . | TRBV29-1 | CSVDVRQSDNYGYTF | TGCAGCGTTGACGTGAGGCAGAGCGATAACTATGGCTACACCTTC
TRBJ1-2 | . | TRBD1 | TRBV7-2 | CASSQDRDYGYTF | TGTGCCAGCTCCCAGGACAGGGACTATGGCTACACCTTC
TRBJ1-1 | many | . | TRBV7-2 | CASSPNRDPQEAFF | TGTGCCAGCAGCCCTAACAGGGACCCGCAAGAAGCTTTCTTT
TRBJ1-1 | . | . | TRBV19 | CASSKSRELNTEAFF | TGTGCCAGTAGTAAATCCAGGGAGCTGAACACTGAAGCTTTCTTT
TRBJ2-3 | many | TRBD2 | TRBV7-2 | CASSKSGEMFDTQYF | TGTGCCAGCAGCAAGAGCGGGGAAATGTTCGATACGCAGTATTTT
TRBJ2-7 | medium-sized | . | TRBV11-1 | CASSLVRGMSYEQYF | TGTGCCAGCAGCTTAGTTCGGGGTATGAGCTACGAGCAGTACTTC
TRBJ2-1 | few | TRBD2 | TRBV6-5 | CASSYLPLAGVLYNEQFF | TGTGCCAGCAGTTACCTCCCCTTAGCGGGAGTACTATACAATGAGCAGTTCTTC
TRBJ2-2 | many | TRBD2 | TRBV20-1 | CSATSQGGTGELFF | TGCAGTGCCACGTCGCAGGGAGGGACCGGGGAGCTGTTTTTT
TRBJ1-1 | medium-sized | . | TRBV29-1 | CSAAEIMNTEAFF | TGCAGCGCCGCAGAGATCATGAACACTGAAGCTTTCTTT
TRBJ1-3 | many | . | TRBV21-1 | CASSKGQDRNTIYF | TGTGCCAGCAGCAAGGGACAGGATAGAAACACCATATATTTT
TRBJ2-1 | many | . | TRBV24-1 | CATNGGSSYNEQFF | TGTGCCACCAATGGCGGTTCTTCCTACAATGAGCAGTTCTTC
TRBJ2-5 | many | . | TRBV29-1 | CSVERGKQETQYF | TGCAGCGTTGAACGGGGGAAGCAAGAGACCCAGTACTTC
TRBJ2-5 | many | . | TRBV24-1 | CATSEHSETQYF | TGTGCCACCAGCGAGCATAGCGAGACCCAGTACTTC
TRBJ2-3 | . | . | TRBV14 | CASSQEKKDTQYF | TGTGCCAGCAGCCAAGAAAAGAAAGATACGCAGTATTTT
TRBJ2-5 | many | . | TRBV27 | CASSTSKPQYKRETQYF | TGTGCCAGCAGTACTTCCAAGCCACAGTATAAGAGAGAGACCCAGTACTTC
TRBJ2-1 | many | . | TRBV19 | CASASRVTSSYNEQFF | TGTGCCAGTGCCTCGCGGGTCACCAGCTCCTACAATGAGCAGTTCTTC
TRBJ1-1 | many | . | TRBV7-3 | CASSLSGAAEAFF | TGTGCCAGCAGCTTATCTGGGGCCGCTGAAGCTTTCTTT
TRBJ2-3 | many | TRBD1 | TRBV5-1 | CASSPNPSITGGRADTQYF | TGCGCCAGCAGCCCTAACCCCTCCATTACAGGGGGCAGGGCAGATACGCAGTATTTT
TRBJ2-3 | . | . | TRBV19 | CASSTRVGHPSTDTQYF | TGTGCCAGTAGTACTCGGGTGGGCCACCCGAGCACAGATACGCAGTATTTT
TRBJ2-3 | many | . | TRBV2 | CASSEGLSSTDTQYF | TGTGCCAGCAGTGAAGGTCTGTCGAGCACAGATACGCAGTATTTT
TRBJ2-1 | many | . | TRBV11-3 | CASSLSALGGNEQFF | TGTGCCAGCAGCTTAAGCGCTCTCGGGGGCAATGAGCAGTTCTTC
TRBJ2-7 | many | . | TRBV25-1 | CASSEAGVNEQYF | TGTGCCAGCAGTGAAGCAGGGGTGAATGAGCAGTACTTC
TRBJ1-3 | many | . | TRBV5-1 | CASSLGSGNTIYF | TGCGCCAGCAGCTTGGGCAGTGGAAACACCATATATTTT
TRBJ1-2 | many | . | TRBV20-1 | CSASPPRAGSYGYTF | TGCAGTGCTAGTCCGCCCAGGGCTGGAAGCTATGGCTACACCTTC
TRBJ1-1 | medium-sized | . | TRBV2 | CASSEQKNTEAFF | TGTGCCAGCAGTGAACAAAAAAACACTGAAGCTTTCTTT
TRBJ1-2 | medium-sized | TRBD1 | TRBV12-3/TRBV12-4 | CASTLGTGGTGGYTF | TGTGCCAGCACTTTGGGGACAGGGGGAACGGGTGGCTACACCTTC
TRBJ2-5 | few | . | TRBV20-1 | CSLDSSETQYF | TGCAGTCTAGACAGTTCAGAGACCCAGTACTTC
TRBJ1-6 | many | . | TRBV5-6 | CASSLSGGTYNSPLHF | TGTGCCAGCAGCTTGAGTGGGGGGACCTATAATTCACCCCTCCACTTT
TRBJ1-6 | many | . | TRBV20-1 | CSARDRVSSPLHF | TGCAGTGCTAGGGATCGCGTCAGTTCACCCCTCCACTTT
TRBJ2-7 | many | . | TRBV2 | CASSNQGWYEQYF | TGTGCCAGCAGTAACCAGGGGTGGTACGAGCAGTACTTC
TRBJ2-3 | many | . | TRBV27 | CASSLTYPQTDTQYF | TGTGCCAGCAGCTTGACCTATCCTCAAACAGATACGCAGTATTTT
TRBJ2-6 | many | . | TRBV24-1 | CATSSGLTSSGANVLTF | TGTGCCACCAGTTCGGGCCTTACCTCCTCTGGGGCCAACGTCCTGACTTTC
TRBJ1-2 | few | . | TRBV5-1 | CASSRARTPGTANYGYTF | TGCGCCAGCAGCCGGGCGAGGACCCCTGGGACCGCTAACTATGGCTACACCTTC